This TCR beta chain was profiled in a study of graft-versus-host responses after intestinal transplantation. J was trimmed by 3 bases and V by 10 bases; bases with no gene match: 10. The CDR3 has 15 residues. Germline values: CDR1 KGHSH, CDR2 LQKENI. Note on this clone: What it recognizes is unknown.

Only in-frame clones appear in the TCRdb table, and some are missing; sequencing was by immunoSEQ multiplex PCR. The sample has some 86,000 clones; roughly 89% are singletons. Overall study results and limits: The study associated peak circulating GvH clone levels with early post-transplant HvG declines. Researchers found GvH clones in recipient marrow, and some showed up first in ileum or blood.

The J gene is TRBJ2-3, the V gene TRBV18, with 10 bases lining up with TRBD1. Here the sequenced sample was unstimulated CD4+ T cells sorted from spleen or lymph node cells, taken before intestinal transplant. This TCR was recovered from a human donor who received an intestinal transplant. CDR3 DNA: TGTGCCACCAAAAAACCGGGACAGGGGACAGATACGCAGTATTTT. Its protein is CATKKPGQGTDTQYF.